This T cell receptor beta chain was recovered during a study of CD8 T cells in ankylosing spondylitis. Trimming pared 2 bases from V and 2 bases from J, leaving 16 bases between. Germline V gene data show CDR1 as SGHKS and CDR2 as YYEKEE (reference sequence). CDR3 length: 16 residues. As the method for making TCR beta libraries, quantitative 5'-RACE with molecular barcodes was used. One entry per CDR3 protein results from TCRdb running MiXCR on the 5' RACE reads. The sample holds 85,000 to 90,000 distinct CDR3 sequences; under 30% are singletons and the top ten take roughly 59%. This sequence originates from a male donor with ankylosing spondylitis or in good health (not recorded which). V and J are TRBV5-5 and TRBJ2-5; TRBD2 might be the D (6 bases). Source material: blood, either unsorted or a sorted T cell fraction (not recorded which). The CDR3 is CASSFGGFGLQETQYF. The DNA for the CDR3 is TGTGCCAGCAGCTTTGGAGGGTTCGGACTTCAAGAGACCCAGTACTTC.